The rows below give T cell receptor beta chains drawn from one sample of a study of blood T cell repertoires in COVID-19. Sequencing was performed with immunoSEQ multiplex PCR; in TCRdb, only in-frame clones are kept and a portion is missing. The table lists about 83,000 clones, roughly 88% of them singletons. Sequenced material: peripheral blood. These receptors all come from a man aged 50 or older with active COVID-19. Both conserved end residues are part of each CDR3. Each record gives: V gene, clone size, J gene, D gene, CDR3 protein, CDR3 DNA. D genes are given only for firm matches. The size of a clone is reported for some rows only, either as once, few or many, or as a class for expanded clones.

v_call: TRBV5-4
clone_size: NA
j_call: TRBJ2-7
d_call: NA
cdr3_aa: CASSLGGRGTYEQYF
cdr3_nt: TGTGCCAGCAGCTTGGGCGGACGCGGGACCTACGAGCAGTACTTC

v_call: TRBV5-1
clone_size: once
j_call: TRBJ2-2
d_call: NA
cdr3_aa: CASSLGEVSGELFF
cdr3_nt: TGCGCCAGCAGCTTGGGGGAGGTATCCGGGGAGCTGTTTTTT

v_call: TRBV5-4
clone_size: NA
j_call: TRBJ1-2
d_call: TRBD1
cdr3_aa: CASSHGQVNNYGYTF
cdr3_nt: TGTGCCAGCAGTCACGGACAGGTTAATAACTATGGCTACACCTTC

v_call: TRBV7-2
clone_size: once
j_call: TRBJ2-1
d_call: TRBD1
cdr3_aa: CASSPTGAHNEQFF
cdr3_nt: TGTGCCAGCAGCCCGACAGGGGCGCACAATGAGCAGTTCTTC

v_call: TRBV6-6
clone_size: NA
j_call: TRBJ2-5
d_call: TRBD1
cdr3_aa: CASSVQGRQETQYF
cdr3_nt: TGTGCCAGCAGCGTACAGGGGCGACAAGAGACCCAGTACTTC

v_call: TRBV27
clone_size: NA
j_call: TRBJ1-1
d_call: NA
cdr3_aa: CASSLDPGDRKAFF
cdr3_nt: TGTGCCAGCAGTTTAGACCCGGGGGACCGTAAAGCTTTCTTT

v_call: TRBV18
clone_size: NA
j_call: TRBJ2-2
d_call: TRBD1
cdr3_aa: CASSPGTGHTGELFF
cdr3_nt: TGTGCCAGCTCACCAGGGACAGGGCACACCGGGGAGCTGTTTTTT

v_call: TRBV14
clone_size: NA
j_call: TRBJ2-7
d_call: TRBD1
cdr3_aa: CASSQGAGTAYEQYF
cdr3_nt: TGTGCCAGCAGCCAAGGGGCCGGGACAGCCTACGAGCAGTACTTC

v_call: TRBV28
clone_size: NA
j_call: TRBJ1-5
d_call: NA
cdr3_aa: CASSSQGRGQPQHF
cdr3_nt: TGTGCCAGCAGCTCCCAGGGAAGGGGTCAGCCCCAGCATTTT

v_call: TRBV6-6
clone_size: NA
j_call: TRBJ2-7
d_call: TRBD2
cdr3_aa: CASSVVWTSVSYEQYF
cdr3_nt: TGTGCCAGCAGTGTGGTTTGGACTAGCGTCTCCTACGAGCAGTACTTC

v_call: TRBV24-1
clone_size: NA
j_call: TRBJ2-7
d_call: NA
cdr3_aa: CATSDRDSYEQYF
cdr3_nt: TGTGCCACCAGTGATCGGGACTCCTACGAGCAGTACTTC

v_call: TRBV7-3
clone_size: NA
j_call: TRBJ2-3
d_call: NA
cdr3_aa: CASRYPGLKTDTQYF
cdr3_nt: TGTGCCAGCAGGTACCCGGGGTTAAAAACAGATACGCAGTATTTT

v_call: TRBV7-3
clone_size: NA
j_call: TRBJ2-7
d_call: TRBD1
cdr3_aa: CASSPGTGNYEQYF
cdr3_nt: TGTGCCAGCAGCCCCGGGACAGGGAACTACGAGCAGTACTTC

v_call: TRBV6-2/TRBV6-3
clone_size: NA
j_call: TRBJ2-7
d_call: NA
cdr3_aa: CASSYSMIQGSWLPYEQYF
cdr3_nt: TGTGCCAGCAGTTACTCGATGATCCAGGGCTCCTGGCTCCCCTACGAGCAGTACTTC

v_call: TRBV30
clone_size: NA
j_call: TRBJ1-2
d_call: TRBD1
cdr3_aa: CAWSEGTGAGYTF
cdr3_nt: TGTGCCTGGAGTGAGGGGACAGGGGCTGGCTACACCTTC

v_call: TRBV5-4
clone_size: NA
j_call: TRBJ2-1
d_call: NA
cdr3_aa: CASSWSYRGGNEQFF
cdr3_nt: TGTGCCAGCAGCTGGTCCTACAGGGGAGGCAATGAGCAGTTCTTC

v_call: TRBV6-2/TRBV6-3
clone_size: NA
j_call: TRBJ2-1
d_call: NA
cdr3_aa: CASSYRRIQFF
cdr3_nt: TGTGCCAGCAGTTATAGAAGAATACAGTTCTTC

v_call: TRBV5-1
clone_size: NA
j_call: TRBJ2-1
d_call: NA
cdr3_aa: CASSLEDTYNEQFF
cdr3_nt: TGCGCCAGCAGCTTGGAGGACACCTACAATGAGCAGTTCTTC

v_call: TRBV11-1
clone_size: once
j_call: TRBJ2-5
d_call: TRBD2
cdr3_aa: CASSSPVGREETQYF
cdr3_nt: TGTGCCAGCAGCTCCCCGGTCGGGAGGGAGGAGACCCAGTACTTC

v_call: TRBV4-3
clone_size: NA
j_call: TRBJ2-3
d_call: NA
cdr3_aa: CASSQNSYPTDTQYF
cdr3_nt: TGCGCCAGCAGCCAAAATAGCTATCCCACAGATACGCAGTATTTT

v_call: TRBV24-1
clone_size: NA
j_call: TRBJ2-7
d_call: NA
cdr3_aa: CATSSPGSYEQYF
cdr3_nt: TGTGCCACCAGTTCTCCCGGCTCCTACGAGCAGTACTTC

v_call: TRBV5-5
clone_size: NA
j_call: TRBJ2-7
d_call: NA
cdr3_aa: CASSLDSGGLVDYEQYF
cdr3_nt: TGTGCCAGCAGCTTGGACTCTGGTGGACTCGTCGACTACGAGCAGTACTTC

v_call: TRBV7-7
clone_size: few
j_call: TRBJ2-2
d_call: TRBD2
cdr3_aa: CASSLRAGGHGELFF
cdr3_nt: TGTGCCAGCAGCTTAAGGGCGGGAGGCCACGGGGAGCTGTTTTTT

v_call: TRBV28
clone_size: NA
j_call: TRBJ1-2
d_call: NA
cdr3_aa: CAAGFLNYGYTF
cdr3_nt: TGTGCCGCGGGATTCCTTAACTATGGCTACACCTTC

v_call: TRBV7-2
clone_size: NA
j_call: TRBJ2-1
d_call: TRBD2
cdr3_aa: CASSPQGLADYNEQFF
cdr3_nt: TGTGCCAGCAGCCCCCAGGGACTAGCGGATTACAATGAGCAGTTCTTC

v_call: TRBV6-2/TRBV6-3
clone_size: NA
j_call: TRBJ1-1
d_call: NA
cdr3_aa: CASSYKDIGFGNTEAFF
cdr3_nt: TGTGCCAGCAGTTATAAGGACATTGGCTTTGGGAACACTGAAGCTTTCTTT

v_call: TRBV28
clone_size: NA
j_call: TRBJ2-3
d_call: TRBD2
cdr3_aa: CASSLFGGRTDTQYF
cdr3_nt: TGTGCCAGCAGTTTATTCGGCGGGAGGACAGATACGCAGTATTTT

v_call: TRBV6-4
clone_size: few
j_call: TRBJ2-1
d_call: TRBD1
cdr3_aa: CASSSGTGGNEQFF
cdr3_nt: TGTGCCAGCAGCTCCGGGACAGGGGGCAATGAGCAGTTCTTC

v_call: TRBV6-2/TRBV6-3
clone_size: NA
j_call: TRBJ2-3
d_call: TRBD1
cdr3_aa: CASSTPFPGQTSTDTQYF
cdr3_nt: TGTGCCAGCAGCACTCCCTTCCCGGGACAGACTAGCACAGATACGCAGTATTTT

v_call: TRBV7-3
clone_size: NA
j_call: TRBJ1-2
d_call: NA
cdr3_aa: CASSGDYFYGYTF
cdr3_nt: TGTGCCAGCAGCGGCGACTATTTCTATGGCTACACCTTC

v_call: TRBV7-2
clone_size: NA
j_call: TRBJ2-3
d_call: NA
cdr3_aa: CASSLDPPTHTGTDTQYF
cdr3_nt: TGTGCCAGCAGCTTAGACCCCCCGACCCACACAGGCACAGATACGCAGTATTTT

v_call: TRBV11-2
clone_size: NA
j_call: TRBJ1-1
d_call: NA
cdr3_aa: CASSPGRYEAFF
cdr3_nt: TGTGCCAGCAGCCCCGGGAGGTACGAAGCTTTCTTT

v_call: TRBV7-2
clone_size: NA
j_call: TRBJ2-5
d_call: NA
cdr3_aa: CASSLWTAEETQYF
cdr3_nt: TGTGCCAGCAGCTTGTGGACAGCGGAGGAGACCCAGTACTTC

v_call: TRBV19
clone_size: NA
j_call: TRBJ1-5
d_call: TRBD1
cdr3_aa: CASSIGRGTGLNQPQHF
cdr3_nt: TGTGCCAGTAGTATTGGGAGGGGGACAGGGTTGAATCAGCCCCAGCATTTT

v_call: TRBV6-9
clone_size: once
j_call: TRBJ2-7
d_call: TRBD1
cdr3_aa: CASSCLTGAYEQYF
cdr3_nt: TGTGCCAGCAGTTGCCTGACAGGGGCCTACGAGCAGTACTTC

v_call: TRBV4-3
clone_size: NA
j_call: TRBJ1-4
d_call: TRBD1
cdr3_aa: CASSQGVPGQGPGEKLFF
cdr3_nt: TGCGCCAGCAGCCAAGGGGTCCCGGGACAGGGGCCGGGTGAAAAACTGTTTTTT

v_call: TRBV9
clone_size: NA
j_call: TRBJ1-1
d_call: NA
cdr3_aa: CASSRAGNTEAFF
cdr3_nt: TGTGCCAGCAGCAGAGCAGGGAACACTGAAGCTTTCTTT

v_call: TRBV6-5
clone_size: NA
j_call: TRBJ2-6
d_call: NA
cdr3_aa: CASRGANSGANVLTF
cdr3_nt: TGTGCCAGCAGGGGAGCCAATTCTGGGGCCAACGTCCTGACTTTC

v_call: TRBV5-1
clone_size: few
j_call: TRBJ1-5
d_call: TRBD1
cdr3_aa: CASSPGTGSNQPQHF
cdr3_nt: TGCGCCAGCAGCCCTGGGACAGGGAGCAATCAGCCCCAGCATTTT

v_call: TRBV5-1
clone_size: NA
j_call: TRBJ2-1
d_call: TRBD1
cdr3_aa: CASSSTGDNEQFF
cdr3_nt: TGCGCCAGCAGCTCGACAGGGGACAATGAGCAGTTCTTC